This T cell receptor beta chain was recovered during a study of blood T cell repertoires in COVID-19. Study context: Acute-phase and convalescent COVID-19 samples originated in the United States, Italy and Spain. In each case, the material was cDNA or gDNA derived from T cells, B-cell-depleted T cells, or PBMCs.

Original processing notes: How many nucleated cells were present was estimated from reference gene primer amplification. Repertoires were generated with immunoSEQ multiplex PCR, while TCRdb's copy carries only in-frame clones and drops some. The V and J calls and clone size come from that table; D and trimming were worked out from the DNA. Seen here are some 200,000 clones, about nine tenths observed once, and the top ten hold roughly 5.7%. Germline V gene data show CDR1 as LNHNV and CDR2 as YYDKDF (reference sequence). This CDR3 is built from 17 residues. Trimming stripped 4 bases from V and 3 bases from J, with 19 bases between.

The sample comprised peripheral blood. This chain joins TRBV15 and TRBJ2-1; tentatively, D is TRBD2 (7 bases). This clonotype was obtained from an older man with acute or convalescent COVID-19. The CDR3 coding sequence is TGTGCCACCAGCACCCTAACAGGGAGGGGAAACTACAATGAGCAGTTCTTC. Amino acid sequence: CATSTLTGRGNYNEQFF.